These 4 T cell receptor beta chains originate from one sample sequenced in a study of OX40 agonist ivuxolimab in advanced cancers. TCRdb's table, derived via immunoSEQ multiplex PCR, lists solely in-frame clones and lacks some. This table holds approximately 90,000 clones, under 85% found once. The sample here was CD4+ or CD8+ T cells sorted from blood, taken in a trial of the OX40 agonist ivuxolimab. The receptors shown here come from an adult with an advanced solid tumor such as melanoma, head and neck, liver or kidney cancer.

The CDR3 reads CASRNLLELYNEQFF. CDR3 DNA: TGTGCCAGCAGGAATCTTCTAGAACTCTACAATGAGCAGTTCTTC. The chain joins TRBV2 to TRBJ2-1, with unresolved D. V was pared by 6 bases and J by 3 bases, with 15 bases between. The V gene's germline CDR1 is SNHLY and CDR2 FYNNEI. The CDR3 runs to 15 residues.

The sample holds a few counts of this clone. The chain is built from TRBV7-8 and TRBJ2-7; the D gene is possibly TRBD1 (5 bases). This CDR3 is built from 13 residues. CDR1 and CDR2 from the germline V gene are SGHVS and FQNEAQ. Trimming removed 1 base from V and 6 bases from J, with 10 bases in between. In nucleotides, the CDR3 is TGTGCCAGCAGCTTAGTTATAGGGGCCGAGCAGTACTTC. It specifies CASSLVIGAEQYF.

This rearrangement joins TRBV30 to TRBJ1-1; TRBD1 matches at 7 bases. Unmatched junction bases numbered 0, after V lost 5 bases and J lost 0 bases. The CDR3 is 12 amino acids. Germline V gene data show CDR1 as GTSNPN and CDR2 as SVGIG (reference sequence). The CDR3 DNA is TGTGCCTGGGGGACAGTGAACACTGAAGCTTTCTTT. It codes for CAWGTVNTEAFF.

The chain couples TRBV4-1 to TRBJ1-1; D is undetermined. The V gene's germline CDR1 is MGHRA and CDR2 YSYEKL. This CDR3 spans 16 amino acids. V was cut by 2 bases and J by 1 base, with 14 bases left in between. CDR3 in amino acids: CASSQPSYDKNTEAFF. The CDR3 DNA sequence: TGCGCCAGCAGCCAACCGTCTTACGACAAGAACACTGAAGCTTTCTTT.